What follows describes a single TCR beta chain. Its antigen is as yet unknown. Three nested ARM-PCR rounds with V-beta and C-beta primers built TCRB libraries. Input was 0.5 ug total RNA, reverse-transcribed with a C-beta primer. These TCRB libraries lack any described unique molecular identifiers. TCRdb independently ran MiXCR on the multiplex PCR reads; one entry per CDR3 protein. The repertoire has 10,000 to 15,000 distinct CDR3 sequences, roughly 64% of them found once; the top ten carry under 40%. This sample is drawn from a study of tumor-infiltrating lymphocytes in glioblastoma multiforme. Overall study findings and caveats: Detected clone frequencies may not reflect cell counts, being RNA-based. Just one glioblastoma patient contributed to the TCR-mutation comparison.

The CDR3 spans 13 residues. Trimming took 6 bases from V and 5 from J, leaving 17 bases between them. Germline lookup yields CDR1 DFQATT and CDR2 SNEGSKA (reference sequence). This sequence originates from a male donor with glioblastoma. The chain recombines TRBV20-1 with TRBJ2-7, with D possibly being TRBD1 or TRBD2 (5 bases each). The specimen was brain tumor tissue. CDR3 amino acids: CSAHPSGTHEQYF. As DNA, the CDR3 is TGCAGTGCCCACCCCTCGGGGACCCACGAGCAGTACTTC.